This TCR beta chain was documented in a study of CD4 T cells in relation to SARS-CoV-2 and coronaviruses. CD4+ T cells from unexposed donors were obtained before the COVID-19 pandemic (2011-2018). Produced via immunoSEQ multiplex PCR; TCRdb's table is partial and in-frame only. The table includes about 65,000 clones, 85% to 90% detected once. The CDR3 runs to 15 residues. Germline V lookup: CDR1 MNHEY, CDR2 SVGAGI. V was pared by 5 bases and J by 5 bases, with 12 bases of the junction left unmatched. J is TRBJ2-7 and V is TRBV6-5; TRBD1 matches 7 bases. The sample was memory CD4+ T cells from PBMCs. This clonotype was obtained from a human donor in good health. CDR3 amino acids: CASSQRSGGDDEQYF. CDR3 DNA sequence: TGTGCCAGCAGTCAACGGTCAGGGGGTGATGACGAGCAGTACTTC.